The TCR beta chain under discussion was sequenced for a study of blood T cell repertoires in COVID-19. Study in general: Samples taken during acute and convalescent COVID-19 were collected in the United States, Italy and Spain. In each case, the material was cDNA or gDNA derived from T cells, B-cell-depleted T cells, or PBMCs.

Data came from immunoSEQ multiplex PCR; TCRdb stores just in-frame clones and leaves some out. The table has tens of thousands of clones, 81% seen once. Germline-derived CDR1 and CDR2 are SEHNR and FQNEAQ (reference sequence). This CDR3 comprises 15 residues. V trimming: 5 bases; J trimming: 1 base; junction bases outside the gene matches: 4. Specimen: peripheral blood. This receptor was obtained from a man older than 75 with active or convalescent COVID-19. V usage is TRBV7-9 and J usage is TRBJ1-3, with 8 bases aligning to TRBD1. The CDR3 nucleotides are TGTGCCAGCAGCCCTCAGGGGGCATCTGGAAACACCATATATTTT. Protein: CASSPQGASGNTIYF. The full variable domain, in which reference TRBV7-9 and TRBJ1-3 provide the parts outside the CDR3, is DTGVSQNPRHKITKRGQNVTFRCDPISEHNRLYWYRQTLGQGPEFLTYFQNEAQLEKSRLLSDRFSAERPKGSFSTLEIQRTEQGDSAMYLCASSPQGASGNTIYFGEGSWLTVV.